The 15 T cell receptor beta chains below all came from one sample that was sequenced in a study of patients and donors after allogeneic stem cell transplantation. TCRdb reprocessed the RT-PCR reads via MiXCR and lists one record per CDR3 protein. The sample holds about a million distinct CDR3 sequences, 15% to 20% seen once. The sequencing sample was made of blood, either unsorted or a sorted T cell fraction (not recorded which). The receptors were sampled from a human donor who was either an allogeneic HSCT recipient or a stem cell or donor lymphocyte infusion donor (not recorded which). It is not recorded whose cells these are; they may come from a transplant donor.

The rearrangement uses TRBV7-9 and TRBJ2-6; no definite D call. CDR3 size: 17 residues. The germline gives CDR1 SEHNR, CDR2 FQNEAQ (reference sequence). The V end lost 1 base, the J end lost 0 bases, and 10 bases lay between the germline ends. The CDR3 sequence: CASSLVLGNSGANVLTF. In DNA, the CDR3 is TGTGCCAGCAGCTTAGTACTTGGGAACTCTGGGGCCAACGTCCTGACTTTC.

The CDR3: CSAGGTGVNVGVGYTF. CDR3 in DNA: TGCAGTGCGGGAGGGACAGGGGTGAATGTGGGGGTTGGCTACACCTTC. The chain links TRBV20-1 to TRBJ1-2; 10 bases agree with TRBD1. The CDR3 runs 16 residues. Germline V lookup: CDR1 DFQATT, CDR2 SNEGSKA (reference sequence). Germline trimming cut 6 bases from V and 7 bases from J; bases unmatched to any gene: 17.

CDR3 DNA: TGTGCCAGCAGCAGTCGACAGGGAAGCAATCAGCCCCAGCATTTT. Translating it yields CASSSRQGSNQPQHF. The gene calls are TRBV5-5 and TRBJ1-5; the match to TRBD1 covers 7 bases. The V and J ends lost 4 bases and 1 base, in that order; junction bases with no gene match: 5. Germline V gene data show CDR1 as SGHKS and CDR2 as YYEKEE (reference sequence). This CDR3 spans 15 amino acids.

The J gene is TRBJ2-1, the V gene TRBV19; a weak D match, TRBD1 (5 bases). The germline V and J ends were trimmed by 3 bases and 2 bases, with 8 bases remaining between them. This CDR3 comprises 14 residues. The germline CDR1 and CDR2 sequences are LNHDA and SQIVND (reference sequence). CDR3 sequence (DNA): TGTGCCAGTAGTATTGACAGCACCTACAATGAGCAGTTCTTC. Protein sequence: CASSIDSTYNEQFF.

This clonotype was detected a few times. The gene calls are TRBV20-1 and TRBJ2-1; no reliable D call. The CDR3 totals 12 residues. Trimming removed 0 bases from V and 8 bases from J, with 8 bases in between. Germline V gene sequence: CDR1 DFQATT, CDR2 SNEGSKA (reference sequence). The CDR3 DNA reads TGCAGTGCTAGAGAGTCTAGAGATGAGCAGTTCTTC. Translating gives CSARESRDEQFF.

This clonotype has at least ten counts. V and J are TRBV12-3 or TRBV12-4 and TRBJ2-3; D not resolved. The CDR3 loop spans 16 amino acids. The ends were cut back, 8 bases at V and 3 bases at J, with 21 bases in the middle. The CDR3 loop is CASSEKRSLGTDTQYF. The CDR3 DNA reads TGTGCCAGCTCCGAAAAGAGGAGTTTAGGAACAGATACGCAGTATTTT.

J is TRBJ1-2 and V is TRBV6-1; D is undetermined. V was cut by 2 bases and J by 4 bases, with 14 bases left in between. This CDR3 contains 15 residues. CDR1 and CDR2 (germline): MNHNS, SASEGT. In DNA, the CDR3 is TGTGCCAGCAGTGAACGGCAGGAGTTTTTCTATGGCTACACCTTC. Protein sequence: CASSERQEFFYGYTF.

The chain combines TRBV6-1 with TRBJ1-2; D uncertain. The germline CDR1 and CDR2 sequences are MNHNS and SASEGT. Trimming stripped 6 bases from V and 1 base from J, with 9 bases between. The CDR3 spans 13 residues. The CDR3 is CASRTINNYGYTF. The CDR3 coding sequence is TGTGCCAGCAGAACCATTAATAACTATGGCTACACCTTC.

This clonotype has ten or more counts. The chain links TRBV29-1 to TRBJ1-1; the D gene is possibly TRBD1 (6 bases). The CDR3 runs 12 residues. Deletions cut 7 bases from V and 8 bases from J, with 17 bases between. In germline, CDR1 is SQVTM, CDR2 ANQGSEA. The CDR3, as DNA: TGCAGCGCCATGGGATCCGGGACAGAAGCTTTCTTT. This sequence encodes CSAMGSGTEAFF.

The rearrangement links TRBV11-2 to TRBJ2-3, with 15 positions matching TRBD2. This CDR3 is built from 18 residues. After removal of 4 bases from V and 1 base from J, the junction contained 6 bases not matched to a gene. In germline, CDR1 is SGHAT, CDR2 FQNNGV. CDR3 residues: CASSSGLAGGPRTDTQYF. Here the CDR3 DNA reads TGTGCCAGCAGCTCGGGACTAGCGGGGGGACCTCGCACAGATACGCAGTATTTT.

The chain joins TRBV6-5 to TRBJ1-2, with D maybe TRBD1 (5 bases). The CDR3 is 15 residues long. V lost 0 bases, J lost 2 bases, and 10 bases lay in between. Looked up from germline, CDR1 is MNHEY and CDR2 is SVGAGI. In nucleotides, the CDR3 is TGTGCCAGCAGTTACTCGAGGTGGGGGAACTATGGCTACACCTTC. This codes for CASSYSRWGNYGYTF.

This clonotype was counted a few times. J is TRBJ2-5 and V is TRBV10-3, with TRBD1 matching 8 bases. Germline CDR1 is ENHRY and CDR2 is SYGVKD. This CDR3 spans 16 amino acids. J lost 3 bases, V lost 6 bases, and 12 bases had no gene match. The CDR3 is CAIRTGQGAVEETQYF. In nucleotides, the CDR3 is TGTGCCATCAGGACGGGCCAGGGGGCAGTGGAAGAGACCCAGTACTTC.

The chain joins TRBV12-3 or TRBV12-4 to TRBJ1-6; TRBD1 is a possible D gene (6 bases). The CDR3 runs 14 residues. Between the trimmed V and J ends, which lost 6 bases and 7 bases, there was a span of 13 bases. CDR3 sequence: CASSPRTANSPLHF. The DNA for the CDR3 is TGTGCCAGCAGCCCCAGGACAGCAAATTCACCCCTCCACTTT.

This clonotype was observed a handful of times. This chain connects TRBV9 to TRBJ2-5, with 8 positions matching TRBD2. CDR1 SGDLS and CDR2 YYNGEE come from the germline V gene. V trimming: 4 bases; J trimming: 0 bases; junction bases outside the gene matches: 8. This CDR3 spans 16 amino acids. CDR3 nucleotide sequence: TGTGCCAGCAGCCAAACTAGCGGAGACTACCAAGAGACCCAGTACTTC. The encoded protein is CASSQTSGDYQETQYF.

This clonotype was observed a handful of times. The chain has TRBV20-1 and TRBJ1-4; D is uncertain. Germline V lookup: CDR1 DFQATT, CDR2 SNEGSKA (reference sequence). This CDR3 contains 13 residues. Trimming cost V 3 bases and J 0 bases, with 5 bases left between them. CDR3 DNA sequence: TGCAGTGCTAGGGGTGCAACTAATGAAAAACTGTTTTTT. Its protein is CSARGATNEKLFF.